The T cell receptor (beta chain) described here comes from a study of blood T cell repertoires in COVID-19. Profiling relied on immunoSEQ multiplex PCR, and the TCRdb table lists in-frame clones only, not all of them. The sample has 71,000 or so clones, 90% seen once. Sequencing input: peripheral blood. The TCR was taken from a young woman with acute or convalescent COVID-19.

The CDR3 sequence is CASSRDGVSGNTIYF. In DNA form, the CDR3 reads TGTGCCAGCAGCCGAGACGGGGTCTCTGGAAACACCATATATTTT. V gene TRBV7-9 combines with J gene TRBJ1-3; unclear D gene. Germline V CDR1 and CDR2: SEHNR, FQNEAQ (reference sequence). There are 15 residues in the CDR3. The V gene lost 5 bases and the J gene lost 0 bases, with 11 bases spanning the gap.